The rows below give T cell receptor beta chains drawn from one sample of a study of blood T cells in healthy people across ages. TCRdb recomputed calls from the 5' RACE reads with MiXCR, one row per CDR3 protein. In the table there are more than 700,000 distinct CDR3 sequences, 53% of which are singletons. Sequencing used blood. All receptors derive from an elderly man in good health. Each CDR3 is given with its conserved first and last residue. The order of the fields is CDR3 length, D gene, J gene, V gene, clone size, CDR3 protein, CDR3 DNA. D genes are given only for firm matches. Clone size appears in some rows only: once, few, many, or a class for an expanded clone.

>16|TRBD2|TRBJ2-7|TRBV6-5|once
CASSLHQAGFSYEQYF
TGTGCCAGCAGCCTACACCAAGCGGGATTCTCCTACGAGCAGTACTTC
>13|NA|TRBJ2-7|TRBV20-1|NA
CSARGDSLYEQYF
TGCAGTGCTAGAGGTGACAGCCTCTACGAGCAGTACTTC
>16|NA|TRBJ2-1|TRBV21-1|NA
CASSRERSGSYNEQFF
TGTGCCAGCAGTCGTGAGAGAAGCGGGAGCTACAATGAGCAGTTCTTC
>11|NA|TRBJ1-2|TRBV6-4|NA
CASSDGHINTF
TGTGCCAGCAGTGATGGCCACATTAACACCTTC
>15|NA|TRBJ2-4|TRBV10-3|NA
CAISNQGAAKNIQYF
TGTGCCATCAGTAATCAGGGTGCGGCCAAAAACATTCAGTACTTC
>13|NA|TRBJ1-6|TRBV2|few
CASKTGGNSPLHF
TGTGCCAGCAAGACGGGGGGGAATTCACCCCTCCACTTT
>14|NA|TRBJ2-7|TRBV29-1|NA
CSAARTRSFYEQYF
TGCAGCGCTGCAAGGACAAGGTCTTTCTACGAGCAGTACTTC
>15|NA|TRBJ2-6|TRBV7-2|NA
CASSLGVWGANVLTF
TGTGCCAGCAGCTTAGGTGTCTGGGGGGCCAACGTCCTGACTTTC
>14|NA|TRBJ2-1|TRBV6-1|NA
CASSEARQLNEQFF
TGTGCCAGCAGTGAAGCCCGGCAGCTCAATGAGCAGTTCTTC
>16|TRBD1|TRBJ1-4|TRBV11-2|NA
CASSLEPRGPNEKLFF
TGTGCCAGCAGCTTAGAGCCGAGGGGGCCGAATGAAAAACTGTTTTTT
>13|TRBD1|TRBJ1-1|TRBV5-1|NA
CASSGGTGTEAFF
TGCGCCAGCAGCGGAGGGACAGGAACTGAAGCTTTCTTT
>14|NA|TRBJ2-7|TRBV5-1|NA
CASSSPDISYEQYF
TGCGCCAGCAGCTCTCCGGACATCTCATACGAGCAGTACTTC
>13|NA|TRBJ1-5|TRBV12-3/TRBV12-4|NA
CASSSGSEQPQHF
TGTGCCAGCAGTTCTGGCTCGGAACAGCCCCAGCATTTT
>13|NA|TRBJ2-1|TRBV4-3|NA
CASSQDRVVEQFF
TGCGCCAGCAGCCAAGATAGAGTGGTTGAGCAGTTCTTC
>12|NA|TRBJ2-1|TRBV24-1|few
CATSDYGNEQFF
TGTGCCACCAGTGATTATGGCAATGAGCAGTTCTTC
>13|NA|TRBJ1-1|TRBV11-3|few
CASSYSGETEAFF
TGTGCCAGCAGCTACTCAGGGGAAACTGAAGCTTTCTTT
>13|NA|TRBJ2-1|TRBV5-1|NA
CASSTPGINEQFF
TGCGCCAGCAGCACCCCCGGGATAAATGAGCAGTTCTTC
>14|TRBD1|TRBJ2-7|TRBV18|NA
CASSQGQGNYEQYF
TGTGCCAGCTCACAAGGACAGGGCAACTACGAGCAGTACTTC
>12|NA|TRBJ1-2|TRBV5-1|NA
CASSLAGTGYTF
TGCGCCAGCAGCTTGGCCGGGACAGGCTACACCTTC
>12|NA|TRBJ1-1|TRBV12-3/TRBV12-4|few
CASSLTDTEAFF
TGTGCCAGCAGTTTAACCGACACTGAAGCTTTCTTT
>14|NA|TRBJ2-1|TRBV20-1|NA
CSAGRGLSYNEQFF
TGCAGTGCTGGAAGGGGCTTGTCCTACAATGAGCAGTTCTTC
>14|NA|TRBJ2-3|TRBV6-2/TRBV6-3|once
CASSYPGAQGYAYF
TGTGCCAGCAGTTACCCCGGGGCCCAGGGATACGCATATTTT
>16|NA|TRBJ1-1|TRBV6-5|NA
CASSYSRGAGYTEAFF
TGTGCCAGCAGTTACTCGAGGGGGGCGGGCTACACTGAAGCTTTCTTT
>16|NA|TRBJ1-6|TRBV4-2|few
CASSQPTDSYNSPLHF
TGTGCCAGCAGCCAACCCACAGACTCCTATAATTCACCCCTCCACTTT
>13|NA|TRBJ2-3|TRBV2|NA
CARSQDSPRYAYF
TGTGCCAGAAGTCAGGATAGCCCCAGATACGCGTATTTT
>16|TRBD1|TRBJ2-5|TRBV6-6|NA
CASRRTGTGTKETQYF
TGTGCCAGCAGACGAACCGGGACAGGGACCAAAGAGACCCAGTACTTC
>15|TRBD2|TRBJ2-1|TRBV5-1|NA
CASSPTSGHYNEQFF
TGCGCCAGCAGCCCGACTAGCGGACACTACAATGAGCAGTTCTTC
>15|TRBD1|TRBJ2-7|TRBV4-1|NA
CASSQEGQGGYEQYF
TGCGCCAGCAGCCAGGAGGGACAGGGGGGCTACGAGCAGTACTTC
>17|TRBD1|TRBJ2-6|TRBV3-1|NA
CASSQGDRTSGANVLTF
TGTGCCAGCAGCCAAGGGGACAGGACCTCTGGGGCCAACGTCCTGACTTTC
>14|NA|TRBJ2-4|TRBV18|NA
CASSPDGTRHIQYF
TGTGCCAGCTCACCCGACGGGACAAGACACATTCAGTACTTC
>15|TRBD1|TRBJ1-6|TRBV27|NA
CASSSTGVGNSPLHF
TGTGCCAGCAGTTCCACAGGGGTGGGAAATTCACCCCTCCACTTT
>16|NA|TRBJ2-3|TRBV6-1|NA
CASSEKHFPRPDTQYF
TGTGCCAGCAGTGAGAAACATTTTCCCCGACCAGATACGCAGTATTTT
>15|TRBD1|TRBJ2-5|TRBV7-9|NA
CASNPGTGAQETQYF
TGTGCCAGCAACCCAGGGACAGGGGCCCAAGAGACCCAGTACTTC
>16|TRBD2|TRBJ2-7|TRBV20-1|NA
CSAQGLAGGSGNEQYF
TGCAGTGCTCAGGGACTAGCGGGAGGGAGCGGCAACGAGCAGTACTTC
>13|NA|TRBJ1-2|TRBV6-6|NA
CASSYSPNYGYTF
TGTGCCAGCAGTTACTCGCCGAACTATGGCTACACCTTC
>16|TRBD1|TRBJ2-4|TRBV18|few
CASSPPGQGIANIQYF
TGTGCCAGCTCACCACCGGGACAGGGGATCGCGAACATTCAGTACTTC
>16|TRBD2|TRBJ2-3|TRBV5-1|few
CASSLNGAGVSDTQYF
TGCGCCAGCAGCTTGAACGGGGCGGGAGTTTCAGATACGCAGTATTTT
>16|TRBD2|TRBJ2-1|TRBV20-1|NA
CSARVVASGTNNEQFF
TGCAGTGCTAGAGTAGTGGCTAGCGGGACCAACAATGAGCAGTTCTTC